The entry below gives a single T cell receptor beta chain sequence along with its context. This sample is part of a study of cytomegalovirus exposure and HLA in healthy donors. PCR amplification relied on 60 Vbeta primers (plus 13 Jbeta primers). Assay: immunoSEQ multiplex PCR; the TCRdb copy retains only in-frame clones and omits some. The data show about 180,000 clones, with under 85% seen just once and around 2.3% held by the top ten. With V trimmed by 4 bases and J by 4 bases, 1 base remained unmatched. The CDR3 length is 15 residues. Germline V gene sequence: CDR1 SNHLY, CDR2 FYNNEI. This rearrangement joins TRBV2 to TRBJ2-3; 14 nucleotides line up with TRBD2. The sample consisted of PBMCs. This receptor was identified in a human donor in good health. This CDR3 is CASSATSGGADTQYF. The CDR3 DNA is TGTGCCAGCAGTGCGACTAGCGGGGGGGCAGATACGCAGTATTTT.